The T cell receptor (beta chain) under discussion was sequenced for a study of beta chain features in type 1 diabetes. Reverse transcribing all isolated RNA meant expressed TCRB transcripts were sequenced. Assay: immunoSEQ multiplex PCR; the TCRdb copy retains only in-frame clones and omits some. The sample has under 900,000 clones; around a sixth are singletons. CDR1 DFQATT and CDR2 SNEGSKA come from the germline V gene (reference sequence). The CDR3 has 11 amino acids. Trimming shortened V by 7 bases and J by 8 bases, and 14 bases separated the two germline ends. V gene TRBV20-1 combines with J gene TRBJ2-5, with D maybe TRBD2 (5 bases). What was sequenced was naive CD4+ T cells from blood. This clonotype originated in a woman aged 18 to 35 in good health. DNA of the CDR3: TGCAGTGTCCCTAAGTCGGGAACCCAGTACTTC. This codes for CSVPKSGTQYF.